The 5 T cell receptor beta chains below come from one sample, sequenced in a study of T cell clonotyping in hematopoietic cell transplantation. Clones were sequenced by immunoSEQ multiplex PCR, and TCRdb holds only the in-frame ones, with some missing. The table shows more than 15,000 clones, with about 61% occurring only once. This specimen consisted of PBMCs, obtained 30 days after allogeneic stem cell transplant. These receptors originate from a male patient aged 45 to 59 who had an allogeneic stem cell transplant from an unrelated donor, so T cells may come from the graft donor. Some clones in this sample may be carry-over from other donors' samples.

The genes are TRBV5-1 and TRBJ1-1; maybe TRBD1 (5 bases). V was trimmed by 3 bases and J by 1 base, leaving 10 bases between them. The CDR3 totals 14 residues. CDR1 and CDR2 from the germline V gene are SGHRS and YFSETQ. CDR3: CASSWGGENTEAFF. The CDR3 bases are TGCGCCAGCAGCTGGGGGGGGGAGAACACTGAAGCTTTCTTT.

The V gene is TRBV7-2, the J gene TRBJ1-6, with unresolved D. With 0 bases removed from V and 14 bases from J, the gap between germline ends came to 11 bases. This CDR3 is built from 13 residues. CDR1 and CDR2 from the germline V gene are SGHTA and FQGNSA. The CDR3 protein is CASSLATSTSLHF. In DNA, the CDR3 is TGTGCCAGCAGCTTAGCGACTTCGACGTCCCTCCACTTT.

This chain links TRBV28 with TRBJ2-1; D unclear. The CDR3 covers 14 residues. V lost 11 bases and J 2 bases, leaving 16 bases between the germline ends. Germline loops: CDR1 MDHEN, CDR2 SYDVKM. The CDR3 DNA reads as TGTGCCGCCCGGAGAGAGGCCGCCTACAATGAGCAGTTCTTC. Encoded protein: CAARREAAYNEQFF.

The chain recombines TRBV30 with TRBJ2-2; TRBD2 might be the D (6 bases). This CDR3 comprises 15 residues. Trimming took off 3 bases at V and 5 bases at J, with 16 bases between the two ends. CDR1 and CDR2 (germline): GTSNPN, SVGIG (reference sequence). CDR3 in amino acids: CAWRGGGRGTGELFF. As DNA, the CDR3 is TGTGCCTGGAGGGGGGGAGGCAGAGGAACCGGGGAGCTGTTTTTT.

This rearrangement joins TRBV30 to TRBJ1-5, with TRBD1 as a possible D gene (6 bases). Trimming removed 1 base from V and 4 bases from J, with 11 bases in between. CDR3 length: 14 residues. Per the germline V gene, CDR1 is GTSNPN and CDR2 is SVGIG (reference sequence). Written as DNA, the CDR3 is TGTGCCTGGAGTGGGGTAGGGGGGAATCAGCCCCAGCATTTT. Translation gives CAWSGVGGNQPQHF.